This T cell receptor beta chain was sequenced during a study of CD8+ T cells in alopecia areata. Sequencing relied on a cDNA template that was reverse transcribed from extracted RNA. TCRdb keeps only in-frame clones here, not all; method: immunoSEQ multiplex PCR. Of around 190,000 clones listed, around three fifths are singletons. The CDR3 contains 14 residues. Germline V gene data show CDR1 as MNHEY and CDR2 as SVGAGI. Trimming pared 11 bases from V and 4 bases from J, leaving 20 bases between. Source material: CD8+ T cells sorted from blood. The rearrangement joins TRBV6-5 to TRBJ1-2, with D tentatively TRBD1 (6 bases). The sequence was obtained from a human donor in good health. CDR3 in DNA: TGTGCCTCGGCCCAGGGGAGGGGGGCCTATGGCTACACCTTC. Its translation is CASAQGRGAYGYTF.